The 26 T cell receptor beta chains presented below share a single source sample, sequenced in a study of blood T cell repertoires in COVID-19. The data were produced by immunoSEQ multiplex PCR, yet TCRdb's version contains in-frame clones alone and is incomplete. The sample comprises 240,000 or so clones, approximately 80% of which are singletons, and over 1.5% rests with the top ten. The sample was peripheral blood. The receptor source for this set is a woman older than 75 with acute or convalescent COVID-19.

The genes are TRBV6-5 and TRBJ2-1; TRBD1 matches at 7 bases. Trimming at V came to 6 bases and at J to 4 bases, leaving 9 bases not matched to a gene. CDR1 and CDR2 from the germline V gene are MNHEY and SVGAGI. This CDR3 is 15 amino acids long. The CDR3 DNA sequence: TGTGCCAGCAGAAGTCCGGGACAGCAGTACAATGAGCAGTTCTTC. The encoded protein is CASRSPGQQYNEQFF.

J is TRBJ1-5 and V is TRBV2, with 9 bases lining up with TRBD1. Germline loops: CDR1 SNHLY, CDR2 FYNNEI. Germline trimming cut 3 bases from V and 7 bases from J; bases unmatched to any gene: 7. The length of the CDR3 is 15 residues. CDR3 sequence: CASSEHTGGHQPQHF. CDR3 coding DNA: TGTGCCAGCAGTGAGCATACAGGGGGCCACCAGCCCCAGCATTTT.

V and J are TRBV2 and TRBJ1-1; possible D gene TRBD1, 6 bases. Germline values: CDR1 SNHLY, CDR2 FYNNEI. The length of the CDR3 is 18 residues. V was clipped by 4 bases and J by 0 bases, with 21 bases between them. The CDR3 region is CASSGKQGSLAMNTEAFF. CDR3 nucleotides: TGTGCCAGCAGTGGGAAACAGGGATCCCTGGCCATGAACACTGAAGCTTTCTTT.

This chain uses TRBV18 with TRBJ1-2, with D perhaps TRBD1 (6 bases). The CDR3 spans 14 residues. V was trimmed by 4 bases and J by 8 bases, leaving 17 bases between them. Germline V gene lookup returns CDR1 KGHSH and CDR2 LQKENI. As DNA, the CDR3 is TGTGCCAGCTCACAACAGGGAGCTCGAGGAGGCTACACCTTC. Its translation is CASSQQGARGGYTF.

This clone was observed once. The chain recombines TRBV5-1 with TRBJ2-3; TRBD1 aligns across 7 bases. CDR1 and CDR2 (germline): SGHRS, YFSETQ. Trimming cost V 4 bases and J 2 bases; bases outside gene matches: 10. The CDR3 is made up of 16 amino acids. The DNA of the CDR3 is TGCGCCAGCAGCCCCGGGGACAGATTCATCACAGATACGCAGTATTTT. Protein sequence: CASSPGDRFITDTQYF.

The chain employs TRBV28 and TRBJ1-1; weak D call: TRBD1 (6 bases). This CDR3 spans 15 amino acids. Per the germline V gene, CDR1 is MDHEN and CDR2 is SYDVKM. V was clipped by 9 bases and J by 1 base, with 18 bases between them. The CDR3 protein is CASRLGGTKNTEAFF. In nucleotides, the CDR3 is TGTGCCAGTCGCTTGGGGGGGACAAAGAACACTGAAGCTTTCTTT.

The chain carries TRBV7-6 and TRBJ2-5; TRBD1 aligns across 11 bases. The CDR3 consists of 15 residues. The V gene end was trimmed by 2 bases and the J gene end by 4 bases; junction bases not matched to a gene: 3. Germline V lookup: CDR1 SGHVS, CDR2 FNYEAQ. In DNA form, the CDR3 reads TGTGCCAGCAGCTTAAGAGGACAGGGGGCAGAGACCCAGTACTTC. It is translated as CASSLRGQGAETQYF.

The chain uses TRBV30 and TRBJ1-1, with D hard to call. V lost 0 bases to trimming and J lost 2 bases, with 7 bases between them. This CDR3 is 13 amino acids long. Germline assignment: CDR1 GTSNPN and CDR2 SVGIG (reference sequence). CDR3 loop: CAWSVLYNTEAFF. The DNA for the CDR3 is TGTGCCTGGAGTGTACTTTATAACACTGAAGCTTTCTTT. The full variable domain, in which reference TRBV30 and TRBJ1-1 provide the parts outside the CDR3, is SQTIHQWPATLVQPVGSPLSLECTVEGTSNPNLYWYRQAAGRGLQLLFYSVGIGQISSEVPQNLSASRPQDRQFILSSKKLLLSDSGFYLCAWSVLYNTEAFFGQGTRLTVV.

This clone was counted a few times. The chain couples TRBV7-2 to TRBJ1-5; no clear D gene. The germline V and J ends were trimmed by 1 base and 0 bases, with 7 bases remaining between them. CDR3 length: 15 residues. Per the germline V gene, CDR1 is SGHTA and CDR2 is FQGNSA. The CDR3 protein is CASSLVAYSNQPQHF. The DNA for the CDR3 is TGTGCCAGCAGCTTAGTAGCCTATAGCAATCAGCCCCAGCATTTT.

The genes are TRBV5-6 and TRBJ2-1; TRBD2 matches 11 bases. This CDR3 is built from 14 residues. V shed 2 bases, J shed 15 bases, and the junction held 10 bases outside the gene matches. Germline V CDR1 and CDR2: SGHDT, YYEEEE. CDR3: CASSFRTSGRTWFF. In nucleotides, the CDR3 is TGTGCCAGCAGCTTTCGCACTAGCGGGAGAACCTGGTTCTTC.

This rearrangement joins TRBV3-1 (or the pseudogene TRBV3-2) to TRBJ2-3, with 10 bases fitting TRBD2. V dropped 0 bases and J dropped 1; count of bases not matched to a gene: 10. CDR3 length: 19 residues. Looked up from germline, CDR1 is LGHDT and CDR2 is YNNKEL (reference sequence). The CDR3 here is CASSQDIWSGGAGTDTQYF. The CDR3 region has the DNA TGTGCCAGCAGCCAAGATATTTGGAGCGGGGGGGCTGGCACAGATACGCAGTATTTT.

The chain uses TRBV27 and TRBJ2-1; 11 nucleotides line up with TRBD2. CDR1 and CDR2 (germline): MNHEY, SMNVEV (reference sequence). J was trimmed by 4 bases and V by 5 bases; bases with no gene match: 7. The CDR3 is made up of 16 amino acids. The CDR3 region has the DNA TGTGCCAGCAGTATAAACTTAGCGGGAGGGTACAATGAGCAGTTCTTC. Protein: CASSINLAGGYNEQFF.

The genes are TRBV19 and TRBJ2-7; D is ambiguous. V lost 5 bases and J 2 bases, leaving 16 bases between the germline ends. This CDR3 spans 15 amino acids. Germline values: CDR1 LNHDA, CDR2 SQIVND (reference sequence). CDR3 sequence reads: CASSPRISTAYEQYF. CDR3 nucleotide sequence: TGTGCCAGTAGTCCCAGAATCTCCACCGCCTACGAGCAGTACTTC. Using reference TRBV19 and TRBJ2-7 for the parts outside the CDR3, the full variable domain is DGGITQSPKYLFRKEGQNVTLSCEQNLNHDAMYWYRQDPGQGLRLIYYSQIVNDFQKGDIAEGYSVSREKKESFPLTVTSAQKNPTAFYLCASSPRISTAYEQYFGPGTRLTVT.

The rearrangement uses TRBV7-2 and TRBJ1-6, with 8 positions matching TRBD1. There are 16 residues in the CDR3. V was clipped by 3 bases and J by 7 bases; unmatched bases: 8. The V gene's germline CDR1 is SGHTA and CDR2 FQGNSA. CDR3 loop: CASSFDRGFDNSPLHF. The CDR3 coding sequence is TGTGCCAGCAGCTTCGACAGGGGTTTCGACAATTCACCCCTCCACTTT.

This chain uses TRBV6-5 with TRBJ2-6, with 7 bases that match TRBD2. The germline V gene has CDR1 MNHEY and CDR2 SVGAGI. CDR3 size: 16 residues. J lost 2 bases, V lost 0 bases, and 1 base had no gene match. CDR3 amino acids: CASSYSGGAGANVLTF. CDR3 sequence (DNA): TGTGCCAGCAGTTACTCGGGGGGGGCTGGGGCCAACGTCCTGACTTTC.

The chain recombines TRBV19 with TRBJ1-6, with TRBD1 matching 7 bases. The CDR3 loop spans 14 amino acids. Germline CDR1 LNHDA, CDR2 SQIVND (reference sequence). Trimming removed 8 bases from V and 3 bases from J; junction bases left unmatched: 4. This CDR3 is CASADRIYNSPLHF. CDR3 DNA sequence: TGTGCCAGTGCGGACAGGATCTATAATTCACCCCTCCACTTT.

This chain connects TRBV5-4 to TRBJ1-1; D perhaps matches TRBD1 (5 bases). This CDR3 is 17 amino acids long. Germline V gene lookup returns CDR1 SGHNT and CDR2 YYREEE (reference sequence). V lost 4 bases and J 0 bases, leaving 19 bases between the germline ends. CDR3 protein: CASSTPLRGSLNTEAFF. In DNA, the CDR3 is TGTGCCAGCAGCACGCCCTTGCGGGGCTCCTTGAACACTGAAGCTTTCTTT.

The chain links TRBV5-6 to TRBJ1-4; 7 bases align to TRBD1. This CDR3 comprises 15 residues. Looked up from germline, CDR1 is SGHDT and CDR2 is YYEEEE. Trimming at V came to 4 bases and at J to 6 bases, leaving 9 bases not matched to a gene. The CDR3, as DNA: TGTGCCAGCAGCCTATTTCAGGGGGGTCATGAAAAACTGTTTTTT. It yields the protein CASSLFQGGHEKLFF.

CDR3 sequence reads: CASSPHRGRYEQYF. DNA of the CDR3: TGTGCCAGCTCACCACACAGGGGGAGGTACGAGCAGTACTTC. The J gene is TRBJ2-7, the V gene TRBV18; 8 bases align to TRBD1. The CDR3 is made up of 14 amino acids. CDR1 and CDR2 from the germline V gene are KGHSH and LQKENI. Germline trimming cut 1 base from V and 4 bases from J; bases unmatched to any gene: 3.

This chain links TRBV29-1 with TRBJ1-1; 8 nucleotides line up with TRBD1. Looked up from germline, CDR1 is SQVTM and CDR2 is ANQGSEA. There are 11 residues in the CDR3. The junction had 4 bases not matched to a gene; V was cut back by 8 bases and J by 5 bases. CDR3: CSTRQGTEAFF. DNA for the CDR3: TGCAGCACAAGACAGGGGACTGAAGCTTTCTTT.

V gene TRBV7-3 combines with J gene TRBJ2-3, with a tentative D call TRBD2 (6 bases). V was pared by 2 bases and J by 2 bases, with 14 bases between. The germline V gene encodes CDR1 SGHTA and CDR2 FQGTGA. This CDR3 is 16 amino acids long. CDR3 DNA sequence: TGTGCCAGCAGCTTAGGCCTGACTAGAAACACAGATACGCAGTATTTT. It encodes CASSLGLTRNTDTQYF.

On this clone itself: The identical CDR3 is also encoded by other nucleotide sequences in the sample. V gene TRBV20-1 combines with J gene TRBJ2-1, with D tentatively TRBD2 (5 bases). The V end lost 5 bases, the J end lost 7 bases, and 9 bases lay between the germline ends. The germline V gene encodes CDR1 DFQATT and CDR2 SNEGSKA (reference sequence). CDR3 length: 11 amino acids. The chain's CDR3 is CSASSRNEQFF. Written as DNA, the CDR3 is TGCAGTGCTTCTAGCCGGAATGAGCAGTTCTTC.

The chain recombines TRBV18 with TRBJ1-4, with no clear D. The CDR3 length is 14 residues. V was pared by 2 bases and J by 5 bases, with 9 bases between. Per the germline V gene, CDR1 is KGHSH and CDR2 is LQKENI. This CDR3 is CASSPNLGNEKLFF. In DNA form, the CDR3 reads TGTGCCAGCTCACCAAACCTTGGCAATGAAAAACTGTTTTTT.

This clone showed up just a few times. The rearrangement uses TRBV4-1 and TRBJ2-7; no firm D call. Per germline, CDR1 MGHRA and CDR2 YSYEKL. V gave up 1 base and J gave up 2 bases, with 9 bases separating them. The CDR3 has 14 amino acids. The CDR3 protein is CASSQGSPPYEQYF. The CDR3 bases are TGCGCCAGCAGCCAAGGGAGTCCCCCCTACGAGCAGTACTTC.

CDR3 loop: CASSPGSGRTNNEQFF. In DNA, the CDR3 is TGTGCCAGCAGCCCCGGTAGCGGGAGGACCAACAATGAGCAGTTCTTC. The genes are TRBV7-2 and TRBJ2-1; 10 bases are shared with TRBD2. V lost 5 bases to trimming and J lost 5 bases; unmatched junction nucleotides: 9. This CDR3 spans 16 amino acids. Germline V gene data show CDR1 as SGHTA and CDR2 as FQGNSA.

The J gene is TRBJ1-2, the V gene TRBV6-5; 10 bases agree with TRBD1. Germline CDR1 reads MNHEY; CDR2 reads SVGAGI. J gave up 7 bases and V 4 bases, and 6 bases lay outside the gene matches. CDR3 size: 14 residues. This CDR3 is CASSLRTGGLGYTF. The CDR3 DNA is TGTGCCAGCAGTTTAAGGACAGGGGGTCTTGGCTACACCTTC.